The clone carrying this T cell receptor beta chain was counted a few times. Its antigen is undetermined. Unique molecular identifiers (one per individual cDNA molecule) were attached. TCRdb passed the 5' RACE reads through MiXCR, listing each CDR3 protein once. In the table there are approximately 34,000 distinct CDR3 sequences, 5% to 5.5% of which are singletons. This sample was taken from a study of early T cells in non-severe SARS-CoV-2 infection. This CDR3 is 15 amino acids long. With 1 base removed from V and 3 bases from J, the gap between germline ends came to 11 bases. Germline CDR1 is MNHEY and CDR2 is SVGEGT. Study-level findings and limits: Matching with VDJdb favored anti-spike CD8 responses (missing private and CD4 specificities).

The clonotype was recovered from an adult who was a healthcare worker with PCR-confirmed SARS-CoV-2 infection or an uninfected control (not recorded which). The sequenced sample was whole blood, obtained at baseline. The chain employs TRBV6-2 or TRBV6-3 and TRBJ2-3; TRBD1 might be the D (5 bases). The CDR3 DNA reads as TGTGCCAGCAGTTACTTGGGCAGGGTAACAGATACGCAGTATTTT. This gives the protein CASSYLGRVTDTQYF.